The 3 T cell receptor beta chains below come from one sample, sequenced in a study of vaccination and CD4 T cells after COVID-19. No antigen is known for these receptors. The Oncomine TCR Beta short-read assay generated sequence data from the DNA of cultured CD4+ T cells. TCRdb fed the PCR reads into MiXCR, producing one record per CDR3 protein. The data show over 5,000 distinct CDR3 sequences, with around 50% seen just once and approximately 20% held by the top ten. Treatment of the sample: approximately 9-day PBMC culture with coronavirus spike peptide pools or control peptides (ViraFEST assay). The material sequenced was CD4+ T cells from blood, cultured in vitro. These TCRs come from a human donor who had recovered from COVID-19.

This clonotype was seen only a few times. The rearrangement links TRBV12-3 or TRBV12-4 to TRBJ2-2, with D perhaps TRBD1 (6 bases). With 3 bases removed from V and 5 bases from J, the gap between germline ends came to 7 bases. The CDR3 consists of 13 residues. The CDR3 DNA reads as TGTGCCAGCAGTTTGAGGGGGACCGGGGAGCTGTTTTTT. Translation: CASSLRGTGELFF.

V and J are TRBV20-1 and TRBJ2-1; 12 bases fit TRBD2. The CDR3 contains 16 residues. Germline CDR1 and CDR2: DFQATT and SNEGSKA (reference sequence). The V and J ends lost 0 bases and 3 bases, in that order; junction bases with no gene match: 3. The CDR3 DNA sequence: TGCAGTGCTAGAGATCTAGCGGGGGGGGACTACAATGAGCAGTTCTTC. Translated, it gives CSARDLAGGDYNEQFF.

V usage is TRBV7-2 and J usage is TRBJ2-3; 7 bases map to TRBD2. After removal of 5 bases from V and 3 bases from J, the junction contained 8 bases not matched to a gene. CDR1 is SGHTA and CDR2 is FQGNSA in the germline V gene. The CDR3 spans 15 residues. As DNA, the CDR3 is TGTGCCAGCAGCCGTACTAGCGAGACAACAGATACGCAGTATTTT. It is translated as CASSRTSETTDTQYF.